One sample yielded the 23 T cell receptor beta chains listed below, sequenced in a study of T cells in Graves' hyperthyroidism and ophthalmopathy. Template material for amplifying TCR beta CDR3 regions consisted of RNA transcripts. The HTBI primer set was used in a first-round RT-PCR of the TCR CDR3. TCRdb analysed the multiplex PCR reads with MiXCR anew, one entry per CDR3 protein. Among a few hundred thousand distinct CDR3 sequences listed, about a sixth were seen once. The sample taken for sequencing was blood. These receptor sequences come from a woman between 18 and 29 years old with Graves' hyperthyroidism that later progressed to Graves' ophthalmopathy.

The sample holds many counts of this clonotype. CDR3 amino acids: CASSLTGSPYEQYF. The CDR3 DNA reads TGTGCCAGCAGCTTAACGGGCAGTCCCTACGAGCAGTACTTC. The V gene is TRBV7-9, the J gene TRBJ2-7; D gene unclear. Germline-derived CDR1 and CDR2 are SEHNR and FQNEAQ (reference sequence). The CDR3 runs to 14 residues. The V end lost 2 bases, the J end lost 2 bases, and 10 bases lay between the germline ends.

This chain links TRBV19 with TRBJ2-3; 11 positions agree with TRBD1. The trim removed 3 bases at V and 3 bases at J, leaving 5 bases unmatched. The CDR3 sequence is 16 residues long. The germline V gene has CDR1 LNHDA and CDR2 SQIVND (reference sequence). The CDR3 sequence: CASSMDRDRGTDTQYF. The CDR3 DNA follows: TGTGCCAGTAGTATGGATCGGGACAGGGGGACAGATACGCAGTATTTT.

Many counts were recorded for this clonotype. This chain connects TRBV7-8 to TRBJ1-6; D uncertain. Trimming took 5 bases from V and 8 from J, leaving 13 bases between them. The CDR3 totals 14 residues. Germline loops: CDR1 SGHVS, CDR2 FQNEAQ. DNA of the CDR3: TGTGCCAGCAGCCTAACGGCGGTAGATTCACCCCTCCACTTT. Protein sequence: CASSLTAVDSPLHF.

For this clonotype: One base away lies a much larger clone, so this may be a sequencing read error. The V gene is TRBV20-1, the J gene TRBJ1-1; D unclear. The CDR3 contains 14 residues. In germline, CDR1 is DFQATT, CDR2 SNEGSKA (reference sequence). Between the trimmed V and J ends, which lost 1 base and 10 bases, there was a span of 19 bases. CDR3 nucleotide sequence: TGCAGTGCTAGAGCCCCGCAACCGGTGGACGGAGCTTTCTTT. It is translated as CSARAPQPVDGAFF.

This clonotype was detected only a few times. The chain is built from TRBV28 and TRBJ1-5; 7 bases agree with TRBD1. CDR3 length: 17 amino acids. The germline CDR1 and CDR2 sequences are MDHEN and SYDVKM. Trimming took 5 bases from V and 1 from J; bases not matched to a gene: 11. The CDR3 DNA is TGTGCCAGCAGTATTACCCAGGGGGTCGGGAGCAATCAGCCCCAGCATTTT. It translates to CASSITQGVGSNQPQHF.

In this sample, this clonotype turned up many times. The DNA for the CDR3 is TGTGCCAGCAGCCTAGTACCCGGGACAGGGGGCCAAGATACGCAGTATTTT. Protein sequence: CASSLVPGTGGQDTQYF. This rearrangement joins TRBV28 to TRBJ2-3, with 12 bases lining up with TRBD1. CDR1 MDHEN and CDR2 SYDVKM come from the germline V gene. This CDR3 spans 17 amino acids. J was trimmed by 5 bases and V by 6 bases; bases with no gene match: 12.

This clonotype was counted ten times or more. This chain uses TRBV6-1 with TRBJ2-2; the match to TRBD1 covers 10 bases. This CDR3 has 16 residues. Germline trimming cut 5 bases from V and 5 bases from J; bases unmatched to any gene: 8. The germline V gene encodes CDR1 MNHNS and CDR2 SASEGT. Here the CDR3 reads CASSRAGQGGTGELFF. The CDR3 bases are TGTGCCAGCAGTCGAGCCGGACAGGGGGGGACCGGGGAGCTGTTTTTT.

This clonotype was recorded many times. J is TRBJ1-5 and V is TRBV28; D is perhaps TRBD1 (6 bases). The CDR3 spans 15 residues. V shed 3 bases and J shed 9 bases, with 18 bases lying between them. Looked up from germline, CDR1 is MDHEN and CDR2 is SYDVKM. The CDR3 bases are TGTGCCAGCAGTTTGCGAGGACAGAGCTTTGGGCCCCAGCATTTT. Amino acid sequence: CASSLRGQSFGPQHF.

The sample holds many counts of this clonotype. The chain joins TRBV28 to TRBJ2-5; 7 nucleotides line up with TRBD2. The CDR3 covers 14 residues. V lost 3 bases to trimming and J lost 7 bases; unmatched junction nucleotides: 8. Germline CDR1 MDHEN, CDR2 SYDVKM. This CDR3 reads CASSLGSGGGTQYF. The CDR3 DNA sequence: TGTGCCAGCAGTTTGGGGTCGGGCGGGGGGACCCAGTACTTC. The full variable domain, with the rest looked up from reference TRBV28 and TRBJ2-5, is DVKVTQSSRYLVKRTGEKVFLECVQDMDHENMFWYRQDPGLGLRLIYFSYDVKMKEKGDIPEGYSVSREKKERFSLILESASTNQTSMYLCASSLGSGGGTQYFGPGTRLLVL.

The CDR3 is CATSDHTYTDTQYF. In DNA form, the CDR3 reads TGTGCCACCAGTGACCATACATACACAGATACGCAGTATTTT. This chain joins TRBV24-1 and TRBJ2-3; D gene ambiguous. Germline CDR1 is KGHDR and CDR2 is SFDVKD. This CDR3 has 14 residues. Deletions cut 4 bases from V and 2 bases from J, with 9 bases between.

The chain carries TRBV4-1 and TRBJ2-7, with TRBD2 matching 10 bases. The CDR3 has 15 amino acids. The germline gives CDR1 MGHRA, CDR2 YSYEKL. The V and J ends lost 3 bases and 2 bases, in that order; junction bases with no gene match: 4. The DNA of the CDR3 is TGCGCCAGCAGCCATCTAGCGGGGGCAACCTACGAGCAGTACTTC. Protein sequence: CASSHLAGATYEQYF.

This clonotype has ten or more counts. The rearrangement uses TRBV4-1 and TRBJ1-1, with 7 bases lining up with TRBD1. Germline loops: CDR1 MGHRA, CDR2 YSYEKL. With V trimmed by 7 bases and J by 6 bases, 8 bases remained unmatched. The CDR3 is 13 residues long. CDR3 residues: CASIGTEGPEAFF. DNA for the CDR3: TGCGCCAGCATCGGGACAGAGGGGCCTGAAGCTTTCTTT.

Concerning this clonotype itself: Given a much more abundant clone one base away, this may be a read error. The final CDR3 position lacks the conserved phenylalanine or tryptophan, pointing to a likely read error. V is TRBV28 and J is TRBJ2-4; 8 nucleotides match TRBD1. With 2 bases clipped from V and 8 bases from J, the junction kept 14 bases outside the gene matches. Germline loops: CDR1 MDHEN, CDR2 SYDVKM. The CDR3 covers 17 residues. Here the CDR3 DNA reads TGTGCCAGCAGTTTAGCGTATTACCGGGACAGGAAAGACATTCAGTACTCC. It codes for CASSLAYYRDRKDIQYS.

V and J are TRBV9 and TRBJ2-5, with D hard to call. Looked up from germline, CDR1 is SGDLS and CDR2 is YYNGEE. The CDR3 is 15 residues long. The ends were cut back, 4 bases at V and 0 bases at J, with 13 bases in the middle. The CDR3 DNA sequence: TGTGCCAGCAGCCTCTCTCCCGTCAACCAAGAGACCCAGTACTTC. This gives the protein CASSLSPVNQETQYF.

The chain has TRBV3-1 and TRBJ2-1, with 15 bases aligning to TRBD2. The CDR3 covers 16 residues. The junction had 4 bases not matched to a gene; V was cut back by 4 bases and J by 6 bases. Germline loops: CDR1 LGHDT, CDR2 YNNKEL (reference sequence). Written as DNA, the CDR3 is TGTGCCAGCAGCCGCGGGACTAGCGGGAGGATCAATGAGCAGTTCTTC. Protein sequence: CASSRGTSGRINEQFF.

The chain uses TRBV7-3 and TRBJ2-2; a possible D gene is TRBD2 (7 bases). CDR3 size: 13 residues. V lost 7 bases and J 7 bases, leaving 13 bases between the germline ends. In germline, CDR1 is SGHTA, CDR2 FQGTGA. CDR3 DNA sequence: TGTGCCAGCAAGGGGGGGGAGAGCGGGGAGCTGTTTTTT. Protein: CASKGGESGELFF.

This chain connects TRBV20-1 to TRBJ1-4; tentatively, D is TRBD1 (5 bases). The CDR3 extends over 13 amino acids. V dropped 3 bases and J dropped 6 bases, with 11 bases sitting between them. Germline CDR1 DFQATT, CDR2 SNEGSKA (reference sequence). The CDR3 loop reads CSASVKGYEKLFF. Here the CDR3 DNA reads TGCAGTGCTAGTGTAAAGGGGTATGAAAAACTGTTTTTT.

In this sample, this clonotype turned up a few times. The CDR3 loop reads CASGGPGIQPQHF. CDR3 nucleotides: TGTGCCAGCGGGGGCCCTGGGATTCAGCCCCAGCATTTT. This chain links TRBV12-3 or TRBV12-4 with TRBJ1-5; the D gene is possibly TRBD1 (6 bases). The CDR3 runs 13 residues. V was pared by 8 bases and J by 6 bases, with 14 bases between.

This clonotype was seen many times. V usage is TRBV5-1 and J usage is TRBJ2-7; TRBD1 is a possible D gene (5 bases). The CDR3 has 12 residues. Looked up from germline, CDR1 is SGHRS and CDR2 is YFSETQ. V shed 5 bases and J shed 6 bases, with 12 bases lying between them. The chain's CDR3 is CASRDSRGEQYF. The CDR3 coding sequence is TGCGCCAGCAGAGATTCTAGGGGCGAGCAGTACTTC. The complete variable domain, with remaining parts taken from reference TRBV5-1 and TRBJ2-7, reads KAGVTQTPRYLIKTRGQQVTLSCSPISGHRSVSWYQQTPGQGLQFLFEYFSETQRNKGNFPGRFSGRQFSNSRSEMNVSTLELGDSALYLCASRDSRGEQYFGPGTRLTVT.

This clonotype was counted between two and nine times. The chain joins TRBV6-5 to TRBJ1-5, with D possibly TRBD1 on 6 matching bases. Trimming left V 4 bases short and J 2 bases short, with 12 bases between. This CDR3 is 15 amino acids long. The germline V gene encodes CDR1 MNHEY and CDR2 SVGAGI. The DNA for the CDR3 is TGTGCCAGCAGTTCACTCCGGACAGGCAATCAGCCCCAGCATTTT. Protein: CASSSLRTGNQPQHF.

This clonotype was detected once. J is TRBJ2-1 and V is TRBV7-9, with no clear D. This CDR3 has 14 residues. Germline lookup yields CDR1 SEHNR and CDR2 FQNEAQ (reference sequence). The germline V and J ends were trimmed by 8 bases and 5 bases, with 16 bases remaining between them. In DNA, the CDR3 is TGTGCCAGCCACATTCCGGACCGCGACAATGAGCAGTTCTTC. Translation gives CASHIPDRDNEQFF.

This clonotype was recorded many times. The chain couples TRBV6-5 to TRBJ1-1; unclear D gene. Trimming took 0 bases from V and 1 from J, leaving 12 bases between them. Per the germline V gene, CDR1 is MNHEY and CDR2 is SVGAGI. The CDR3 runs to 16 residues. CDR3: CASSYSTQAANTEAFF. The CDR3 DNA reads as TGTGCCAGCAGTTACTCGACCCAGGCTGCGAACACTGAAGCTTTCTTT.

J is TRBJ2-2 and V is TRBV2, with TRBD1 identical over 7 bases. The V gene end was trimmed by 8 bases and the J gene end by 0 bases; junction bases not matched to a gene: 0. The CDR3 sequence is 13 residues long. Per the germline V gene, CDR1 is SNHLY and CDR2 is FYNNEI. The CDR3 region is CASGTANTGELFF. The CDR3 DNA is TGTGCCAGCGGGACAGCGAACACCGGGGAGCTGTTTTTT.